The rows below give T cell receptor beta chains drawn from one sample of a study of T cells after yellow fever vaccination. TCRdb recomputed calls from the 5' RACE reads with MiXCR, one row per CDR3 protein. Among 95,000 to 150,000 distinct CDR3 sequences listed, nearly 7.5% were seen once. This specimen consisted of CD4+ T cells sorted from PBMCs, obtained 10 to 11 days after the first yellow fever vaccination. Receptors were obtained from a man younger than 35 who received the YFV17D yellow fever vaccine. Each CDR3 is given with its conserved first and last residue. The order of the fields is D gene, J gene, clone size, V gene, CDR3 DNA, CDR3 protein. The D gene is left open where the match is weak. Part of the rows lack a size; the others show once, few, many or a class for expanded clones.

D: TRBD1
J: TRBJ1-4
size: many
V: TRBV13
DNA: TGTGCCAGCAGCCAGATAATAGGACAGGCAAGTTGTGAAAAACTGTTTTTT
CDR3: CASSQIIGQASCEKLFF

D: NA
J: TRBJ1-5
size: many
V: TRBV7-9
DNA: TGTGCCAGCTGGTCAGGGGATAGCAATCAGCCCCAGCATTTT
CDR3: CASWSGDSNQPQHF

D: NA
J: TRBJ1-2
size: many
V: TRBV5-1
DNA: TGCGCCAGCAGCTTGGACCCTACACGAGTCTATGGCTACACCTTC
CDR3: CASSLDPTRVYGYTF

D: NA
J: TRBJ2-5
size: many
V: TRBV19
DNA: TGTGCCAGTATCAACAGAAGAGAGACCCAGTACTTC
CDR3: CASINRRETQYF

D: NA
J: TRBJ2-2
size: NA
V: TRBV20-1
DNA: TGCAGTGGCTCTAAGCCCACCGGGGAGCTGTTTTTT
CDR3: CSGSKPTGELFF

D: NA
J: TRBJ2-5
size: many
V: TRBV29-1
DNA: TGCAGCGTTGATGGCAGGGGCGGGGAGACCCAGTACTTC
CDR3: CSVDGRGGETQYF

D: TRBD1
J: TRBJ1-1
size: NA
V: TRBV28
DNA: TGTGCCAGCAGTTTAGGGGGGGCCGGGACAGGGATGAACACTGAAGCTTTCTTT
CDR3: CASSLGGAGTGMNTEAFF

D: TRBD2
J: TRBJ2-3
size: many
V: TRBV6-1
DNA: TGTGCCAGCAAGACTAGCGGATCCACAGATACGCAGTATTTT
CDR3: CASKTSGSTDTQYF

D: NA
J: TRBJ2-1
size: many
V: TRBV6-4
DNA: TGTGCCAGCAGTGACTCGATAAGAGGGAATGAGCAGTTCTTC
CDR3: CASSDSIRGNEQFF

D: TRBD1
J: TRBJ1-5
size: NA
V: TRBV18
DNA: TGTGCCAGCTCACCACGGGACAGGGGATCGTTGCAGCCCCAGCATTTT
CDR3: CASSPRDRGSLQPQHF

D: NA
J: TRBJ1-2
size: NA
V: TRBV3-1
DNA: TGTGCCAGCAGCCAAGTATGGGACCCCACAAGTGGCTACACCTTC
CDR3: CASSQVWDPTSGYTF

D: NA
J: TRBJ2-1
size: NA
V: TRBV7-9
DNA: TGTGCCAGCGATTTCGGGGCAGGAATACACAATGAGCAGTTCTTC
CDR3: CASDFGAGIHNEQFF

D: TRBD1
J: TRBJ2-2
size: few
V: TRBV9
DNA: TGTGCCAGCAGCTCGCCAGTGACAGGGGGTAACACCGGGGAGCTGTTTTTT
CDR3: CASSSPVTGGNTGELFF

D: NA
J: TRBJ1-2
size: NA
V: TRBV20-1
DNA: TGCAGTGCTAGAGACCAGGGCGATGGCTACACCTTC
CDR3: CSARDQGDGYTF

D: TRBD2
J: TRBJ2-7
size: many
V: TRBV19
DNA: TGTGCCGGAACTAGCGGTCCCACCTACGAGCAGTACTTC
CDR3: CAGTSGPTYEQYF

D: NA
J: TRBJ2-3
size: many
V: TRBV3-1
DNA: TGTGCCAGCAGCCTGAGAGGGCCGGATACGCAGTATTTT
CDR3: CASSLRGPDTQYF